The 29 T cell receptor beta chains given below trace back to one sample, sequenced in a study of T cells in Graves' hyperthyroidism and ophthalmopathy. From RNA transcripts, TCR beta CDR3 regions were amplified. HTBI primers were used for first-round RT-PCR of the TCR CDR3. One entry per CDR3 protein, called by TCRdb with MiXCR from the multiplex PCR reads. The top ten hold approximately 33% of the sample, which has approximately 300,000 distinct CDR3 sequences, approximately 16% seen once. Material: blood. Receptors originate from a man in his thirties or forties with Graves' hyperthyroidism.

The chain recombines TRBV2 with TRBJ1-1; no reliable D call. Trimming removed 7 bases at V and 0 bases at J, with 9 bases between. Per germline, CDR1 SNHLY and CDR2 FYNNEI. The length of the CDR3 is 13 residues. The CDR3 coding sequence is TGTGCCAGCAATGCAGGTTTGAACACTGAAGCTTTCTTT. This encodes CASNAGLNTEAFF.

This clonotype was counted ten times or more. The genes are TRBV20-1 and TRBJ2-3, with TRBD2 identical over 7 bases. Germline V CDR1 and CDR2: DFQATT, SNEGSKA (reference sequence). The CDR3 is made up of 13 amino acids. V lost 5 bases, J lost 4 bases, and 6 bases stayed unmatched. CDR3 DNA: TGCAGTGCTGGGGGGGTTGCCGCAGATACGCAGTATTTT. This translates into CSAGGVAADTQYF.

There are many counts of this clonotype. This sequence joins TRBV7-2 and TRBJ2-3; possible D gene TRBD2, 5 bases. Per germline, CDR1 SGHTA and CDR2 FQGNSA. V lost 10 bases and J 3 bases, leaving 14 bases between the germline ends. CDR3 length equals 13 residues. Here the CDR3 DNA reads TGTGCCATCGCTATGACGGGGACAGATACGCAGTATTTT. Protein sequence: CAIAMTGTDTQYF.

Many counts were recorded for this clonotype. The chain is built from TRBV4-2 and TRBJ2-7, with TRBD2 matching 13 bases. The CDR3 consists of 16 residues. The V and J ends lost 2 bases and 0 bases, in that order; junction bases with no gene match: 1. Germline CDR1 and CDR2: LGHNA and YNFKEQ. CDR3: CASSQTSGGASYEQYF. As DNA, the CDR3 is TGTGCCAGCAGCCAAACTAGCGGGGGGGCCTCCTACGAGCAGTACTTC.

The rearrangement links TRBV5-6 to TRBJ2-6; D possibly corresponds to TRBD1 (6 bases). V lost 2 bases and J 0 bases, leaving 12 bases between the germline ends. Germline CDR1 SGHDT, CDR2 YYEEEE. This CDR3 is built from 17 residues. The CDR3: CASSFQGLSSGANVLTF. CDR3 DNA sequence: TGTGCCAGCAGCTTCCAGGGGCTTTCCTCTGGGGCCAACGTCCTGACTTTC. Filled out from reference TRBV5-6 and TRBJ2-6, the complete variable domain reads DAGVTQSPTHLIKTRGQQVTLRCSPKSGHDTVSWYQQALGQGPQFIFQYYEEEERQRGNFPDRFSGHQFPNYSSELNVNALLLGDSALYLCASSFQGLSSGANVLTFGAGSRLTVL.

Only a few counts were recorded for this clonotype. The rearrangement joins TRBV12-3 or TRBV12-4 to TRBJ1-2; 7 bases are shared with TRBD1. The CDR3 extends over 14 amino acids. Germline trimming cut 6 bases from V and 3 bases from J; bases unmatched to any gene: 7. CDR3 DNA sequence: TGTGCCAGCAGCCGCTGGGGGACAGACTATGGCTACACCTTC. Translating gives CASSRWGTDYGYTF.

A note on this clonotype: The junction departs from the called germline gene at one end, perhaps through a read error. V usage is TRBV6-2 or TRBV6-3 and J usage is TRBJ1-4, with 7 bases that match TRBD1. The length of the CDR3 is 16 residues. Germline values: CDR1 MNHEY, CDR2 SVGEGT. The CDR3 DNA follows: TGTGCCGGCAGTTCCCATCTACAGGGGTGGAGTGAAAAACTGTTTTTT. It is translated as CAGSSHLQGWSEKLFF.

This clonotype was seen at least ten times. The CDR3 DNA follows: TGTGCCAGCTCACCGATGGGGGTCACGTACAATGAGCAGTTCTTC. Translated: CASSPMGVTYNEQFF. V gene TRBV18 combines with J gene TRBJ2-1; D possibly matches TRBD1 or TRBD2 (5 bases each). Trimming took off 3 bases at V and 4 bases at J, with 13 bases between the two ends. Germline loops: CDR1 KGHSH, CDR2 LQKENI. CDR3 size: 15 residues.

This clonotype was picked up many times. The chain has TRBV12-3 or TRBV12-4 and TRBJ1-1; D ambiguous. The CDR3 length is 13 residues. Between the trimmed V and J ends, which lost 6 bases and 2 bases, there was a span of 10 bases. This chain's CDR3 is CASSSRLNTEAFF. Written as DNA, the CDR3 is TGTGCCAGCAGCTCTAGACTAAACACTGAAGCTTTCTTT.

This chain connects TRBV6-1 to TRBJ2-1, with D hard to call. This CDR3 region has 13 residues. The V gene lost 4 bases and the J gene lost 4 bases, with 8 bases spanning the gap. Per the germline V gene, CDR1 is MNHNS and CDR2 is SASEGT. The CDR3 DNA reads TGTGCCAGCAGTGGGCAGGTTTACAATGAGCAGTTCTTC. This sequence encodes CASSGQVYNEQFF.

This clonotype was seen repeatedly, ten times or more. The chain is built from TRBV6-1 and TRBJ2-1, with 12 bases that match TRBD1. Germline CDR1 MNHNS, CDR2 SASEGT. V lost 5 bases, J lost 7 bases, and 9 bases stayed unmatched. The CDR3 has 16 residues. CDR3 coding DNA: TGTGCCAGCAGTCGGCGGGGACAGGGGGCCGGGAATGAGCAGTTCTTC. Its protein is CASSRRGQGAGNEQFF.

This clonotype has at least ten counts. In DNA form, the CDR3 reads TGTGCCAGCAGTTTAGCGTGGACAGGGCTCTACAATGAGCAGTTCTTC. It translates to CASSLAWTGLYNEQFF. The chain employs TRBV12-3 or TRBV12-4 and TRBJ2-1, with 8 nucleotides matching TRBD1. The CDR3 runs 16 residues. With V trimmed by 0 bases and J by 3 bases, 4 bases remained unmatched.

CDR3 nucleotide sequence: TGTGCCTGGAGTGCGTCCTCCGGGGGTGAGCAGTTCTTC. This translates into CAWSASSGGEQFF. This chain connects TRBV30 to TRBJ2-1, with D tentatively TRBD2 (6 bases). With 1 base removed from V and 9 bases from J, the gap between germline ends came to 13 bases. CDR1 and CDR2 from the germline V gene are GTSNPN and SVGIG (reference sequence). This CDR3 contains 13 residues.

The chain is built from TRBV12-3 or TRBV12-4 and TRBJ1-4; D gene ambiguous. V was cut by 3 bases and J by 5 bases, with 10 bases left in between. The CDR3 consists of 14 residues. The CDR3 sequence is CASSLTGQNEKLFF. In DNA, the CDR3 is TGTGCCAGCAGTTTGACCGGGCAGAATGAAAAACTGTTTTTT.

This clonotype has a handful of counts. The chain combines TRBV24-1 with TRBJ2-5; 12 bases align to TRBD2. V was pared by 1 base and J by 5 bases, with 13 bases of the junction left unmatched. This CDR3 comprises 19 residues. Germline CDR1 is KGHDR and CDR2 is SFDVKD. The DNA for the CDR3 is TGTGCCACCAGTGATTTCGGACTAGCGGGATATTCGGGTGCCGAGACCCAGTACTTC. Protein product: CATSDFGLAGYSGAETQYF.

At least ten counts were recorded for this clonotype. The V call is TRBV2, the J call TRBJ2-5, with D tentatively TRBD1 (8 bases). CDR1 SNHLY and CDR2 FYNNEI come from the germline V gene. CDR3 size: 14 residues. The V gene lost 5 bases and the J gene lost 3 bases, with 13 bases spanning the gap. The CDR3 coding sequence is TGTGCCAGCAGTTACAGGGGGAGGGAAGAGACCCAGTACTTC. It encodes CASSYRGREETQYF.

This clonotype was seen at least ten times. The chain links TRBV20-1 to TRBJ2-1; a weak D match, TRBD1 (6 bases). CDR1 is DFQATT, CDR2 SNEGSKA, per germline (reference sequence). V shed 3 bases and J shed 9 bases, with 12 bases lying between them. CDR3 size: 12 residues. The CDR3 DNA reads as TGCAGTGCTAGCCAGGGGATTTTTGAGCAGTTCTTC. Translating gives CSASQGIFEQFF.

This CDR3 reads CSATGTSGRAQETQYF. In DNA form, the CDR3 reads TGCAGTGCTACCGGGACTAGCGGGAGGGCCCAAGAGACCCAGTACTTC. This chain joins TRBV20-1 and TRBJ2-5, with 16 bases aligning to TRBD2. After removal of 4 bases from V and 1 base from J, the junction contained 3 bases not matched to a gene. This CDR3 spans 16 amino acids. Germline values: CDR1 DFQATT, CDR2 SNEGSKA (reference sequence).

The chain has TRBV30 and TRBJ2-7, with D unresolved. The CDR3 runs 13 residues. V lost 2 bases and J 3 bases, leaving 11 bases between the germline ends. Germline V gene sequence: CDR1 GTSNPN, CDR2 SVGIG (reference sequence). The CDR3 coding sequence is TGTGCCTGGAGTACAGTCAGAGGCTACGAGCAGTACTTC. This encodes CAWSTVRGYEQYF.

About this clonotype: A much larger clone sits a single nucleotide away, making a read error possible. The chain is built from TRBV5-1 and TRBJ2-1; D gene uncertain. The V and J ends lost 0 bases and 5 bases respectively, with 12 bases between them. The CDR3 totals 15 residues. The germline gives CDR1 SGHRS, CDR2 YFSETQ. The CDR3 loop reads CASSLEWSSDNEQFF. The CDR3 nucleotides are TGCGCCAGCAGCTTGGAGTGGAGCAGCGACAATGAGCAGTTCTTC.

The rearrangement uses TRBV7-9 and TRBJ1-4; no clear D gene. The germline V gene has CDR1 SEHNR and CDR2 FQNEAQ (reference sequence). This CDR3 region has 13 residues. V dropped 5 bases and J dropped 5 bases, with 9 bases sitting between them. CDR3 region: CASSRTVNEKLFF. The CDR3 coding sequence is TGTGCCAGCAGCCGGACGGTGAATGAAAAACTGTTTTTT.

This clonotype was recorded many times. CDR3 sequence reads: CASSPTWGSQETQYF. For the CDR3, the DNA is TGTGCCAGCAGCCCTACGTGGGGCAGCCAAGAGACCCAGTACTTC. The chain joins TRBV14 to TRBJ2-5, with a weak D call TRBD1 (5 bases). This CDR3 region has 15 residues. V was pared by 4 bases and J by 1 base, with 13 bases between. CDR1 is SGHDN, CDR2 FVKESK, per germline.

This clonotype has at least ten counts. The gene calls are TRBV12-3 or TRBV12-4 and TRBJ2-3; 7 nucleotides match TRBD2. The CDR3 extends over 13 amino acids. V was clipped by 11 bases and J by 2 bases; unmatched bases: 7. The CDR3 DNA is TGTGCCGGAGCTAGCGGTTACACAGATACGCAGTATTTT. Translating gives CAGASGYTDTQYF.

This clonotype was detected many times. For the CDR3, the DNA is TGTGCCAGCAGCGCGCAACAGGGTACCGGGGAGCTGTTTTTT. It is translated as CASSAQQGTGELFF. This rearrangement joins TRBV7-3 to TRBJ2-2, with D perhaps matching TRBD1 (6 bases). Germline V gives CDR1 SGHTA, CDR2 FQGTGA. Trimming took off 5 bases at V and 5 bases at J, with 12 bases between the two ends. There are 14 residues in the CDR3.

In this sample, this clonotype turned up many times. The chain couples TRBV18 to TRBJ2-5; 9 positions match TRBD2. Germline assignment: CDR1 KGHSH and CDR2 LQKENI. The CDR3 covers 15 residues. V was pared by 2 bases and J by 2 bases, with 3 bases of the junction left unmatched. The CDR3 bases are TGTGCCAGCTCACCAATGACTAGCGGACAAGAGACCCAGTACTTC. Residues: CASSPMTSGQETQYF.

At least ten counts were recorded for this clonotype. The rearrangement uses TRBV2 and TRBJ2-3; 11 bases match TRBD2. This CDR3 has 16 amino acids. Germline values: CDR1 SNHLY, CDR2 FYNNEI. Losses at the gene ends were 3 bases for V and 9 bases for J; bases not matched to a gene: 11. CDR3 loop: CASSEVTSGAPKTQYF. For the CDR3, the DNA is TGTGCCAGCAGTGAGGTGACTAGCGGGGCCCCAAAGACGCAGTATTTT.

The table lists this clonotype with many counts. The J gene is TRBJ2-5, the V gene TRBV12-3 or TRBV12-4; D may match TRBD1 or TRBD2 (5 bases each). V was pared by 6 bases and J by 3 bases, with 23 bases between. There are 17 residues in the CDR3. CDR3 DNA sequence: TGTGCCAGCAGCGGTCGACCGGGGACGACCTTTGAAGAGACCCAGTACTTC. This translates into CASSGRPGTTFEETQYF.

This clonotype has just a few counts. The chain uses TRBV20-1 and TRBJ1-2; D remains unclear. Germline CDR1 reads DFQATT; CDR2 reads SNEGSKA (reference sequence). CDR3 length: 13 amino acids. V was cut by 0 bases and J by 4 bases, with 9 bases left in between. CDR3 sequence: CSAREATSYGYTF. The CDR3 bases are TGCAGTGCTAGAGAGGCAACTTCCTATGGCTACACCTTC.

The sample holds many counts of this clonotype. The chain joins TRBV2 to TRBJ2-5; the D gene could be TRBD1 or TRBD2 (5 bases each). The germline V gene has CDR1 SNHLY and CDR2 FYNNEI. The CDR3 consists of 13 residues. V was clipped by 10 bases and J by 0 bases, with 12 bases between them. For the CDR3, the DNA is TGTGCCACCAGGGACCCTTACCAAGAGACCCAGTACTTC. It translates to CATRDPYQETQYF.